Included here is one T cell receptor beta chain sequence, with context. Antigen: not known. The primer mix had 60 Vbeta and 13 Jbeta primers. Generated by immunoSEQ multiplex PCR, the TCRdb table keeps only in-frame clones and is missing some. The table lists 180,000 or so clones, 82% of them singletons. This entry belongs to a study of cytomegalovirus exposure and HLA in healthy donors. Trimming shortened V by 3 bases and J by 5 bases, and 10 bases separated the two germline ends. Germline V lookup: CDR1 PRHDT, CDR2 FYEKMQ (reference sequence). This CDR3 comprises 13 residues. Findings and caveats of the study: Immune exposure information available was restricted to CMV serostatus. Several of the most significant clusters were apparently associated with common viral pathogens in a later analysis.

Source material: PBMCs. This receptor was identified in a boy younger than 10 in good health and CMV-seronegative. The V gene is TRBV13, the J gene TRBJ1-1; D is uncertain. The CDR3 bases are TGTGCCAGCAGCTTCGGGGATGGTACTGAAGCTTTCTTT. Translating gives CASSFGDGTEAFF.